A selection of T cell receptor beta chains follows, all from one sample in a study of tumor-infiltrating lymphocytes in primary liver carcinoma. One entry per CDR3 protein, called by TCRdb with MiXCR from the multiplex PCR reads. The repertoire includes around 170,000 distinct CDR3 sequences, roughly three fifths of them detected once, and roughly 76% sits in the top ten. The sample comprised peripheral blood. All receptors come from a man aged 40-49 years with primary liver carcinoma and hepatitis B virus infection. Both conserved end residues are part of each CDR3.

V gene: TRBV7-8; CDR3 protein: CASSLARVDQPQHF
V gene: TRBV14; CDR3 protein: CASSQYGNEQFF
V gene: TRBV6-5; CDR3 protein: CASSYGEGFRGKLFF
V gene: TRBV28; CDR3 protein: CASNLEGLTHEQYF
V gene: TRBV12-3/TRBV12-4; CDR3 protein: CASRRQGEIGELFF
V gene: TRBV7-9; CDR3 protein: CASSSGGWGNIQYF
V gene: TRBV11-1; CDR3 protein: CASIPRGSYNEQFF
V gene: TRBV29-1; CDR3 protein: CSIGGQGAGNTIYF
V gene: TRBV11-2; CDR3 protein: CTSSLAQGSWIGEQYF
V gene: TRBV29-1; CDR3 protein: CSALPGNTEAFF
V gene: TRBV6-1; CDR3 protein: CASSVHPTDTQYF
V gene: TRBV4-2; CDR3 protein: CASSRELAGVTDTQYF
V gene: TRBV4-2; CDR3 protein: CASCQSDREGKAEAFF
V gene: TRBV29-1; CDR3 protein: CSVNREMNTEAVF
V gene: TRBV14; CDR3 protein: CASSQDDPRGGNSNQPQHF
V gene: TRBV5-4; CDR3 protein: CASSPGLAGNNEQFF
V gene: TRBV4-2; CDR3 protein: CASSQGETSGSFTRDEQFF
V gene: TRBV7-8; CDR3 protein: CASSSLFLQYF
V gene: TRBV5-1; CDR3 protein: CASSYLGRDTEAFF
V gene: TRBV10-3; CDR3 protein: CAISASAGGPEETQYF
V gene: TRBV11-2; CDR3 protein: CASSSRLAGVGEQFF
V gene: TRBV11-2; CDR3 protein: CASSSAAYAGGETQYF
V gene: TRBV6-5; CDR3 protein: CASSSLGQGDYGYTF
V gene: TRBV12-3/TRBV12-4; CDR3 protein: CASTGRYNEQFF
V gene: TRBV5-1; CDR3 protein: CASSLVVLGSYEQYF
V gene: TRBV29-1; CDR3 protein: CSVELTTARDEQFF
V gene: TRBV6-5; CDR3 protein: CASSMGQGQGNEKLFF
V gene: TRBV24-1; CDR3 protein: CATSDTGGNRGSYNEQFF
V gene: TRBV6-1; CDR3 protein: CASSEVGGVYEQYF
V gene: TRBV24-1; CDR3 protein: CATESRGIGGGYTF
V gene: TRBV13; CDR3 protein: CASSLGQEDEKLFF
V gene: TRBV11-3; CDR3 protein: CASSSGGTDVYEQYF
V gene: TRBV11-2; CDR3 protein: CASSLPQTDMQYF
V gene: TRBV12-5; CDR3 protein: CANGPRMVAGDTDTQYF
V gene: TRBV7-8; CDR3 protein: CVSSLVRDYNEQFF
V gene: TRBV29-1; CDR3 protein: CSVDGGSLYNEQFF
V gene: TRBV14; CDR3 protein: CASSHALAGSYEQYF
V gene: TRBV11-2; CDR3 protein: CASSLVVRGRDEQFF
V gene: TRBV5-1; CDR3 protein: CASSLKAGGQPQHF
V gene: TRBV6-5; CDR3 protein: CAGRGRTGELFF
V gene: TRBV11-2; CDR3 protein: CASSVYQGNQPQHF
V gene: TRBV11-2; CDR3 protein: CASSPGREGTQYF
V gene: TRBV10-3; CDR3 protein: CAISRGSLNTEAFF
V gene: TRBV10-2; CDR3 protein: CASRQALYNEQFF
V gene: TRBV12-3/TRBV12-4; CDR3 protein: CAISHPLAVDYEQYF
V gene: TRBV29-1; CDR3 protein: CSVEEARAGKYEQYF
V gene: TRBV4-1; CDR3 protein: CASSQDHRGRYEQYF
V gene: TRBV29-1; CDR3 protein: CSVENGRSHYGYAF
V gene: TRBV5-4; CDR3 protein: CASSLDNRNNSPLHF
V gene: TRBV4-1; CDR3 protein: CASSQDNSGGLVQYF
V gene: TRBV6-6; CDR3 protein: CASSYFIGYEQYF
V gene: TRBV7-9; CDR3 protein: CANRGAGSSYNEQFF
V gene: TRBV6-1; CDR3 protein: CASSEAIRTSLETQYF
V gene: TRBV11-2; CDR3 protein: CASSRGLADEQYF
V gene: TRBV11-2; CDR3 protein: CASSEVRGLGELFF
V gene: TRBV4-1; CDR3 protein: CASSQEGQGSGELFF
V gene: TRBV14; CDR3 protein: CASSQVGETQYF
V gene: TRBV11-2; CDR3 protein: CASSSPLTDGAYEQYF